The 22 T cell receptor beta chains reported below all come from one sample, sequenced in a study of graft-versus-host responses after intestinal transplantation (dated by TCRdb to the early 2020s). Library construction relied on the immunoSEQ multiplex PCR assay. Sourced from immuneACCESS, this table was stored by TCRdb with only in-frame sequences that have V and J called. A share of the clones is absent; for the studies checked, an unresolved V gene accounts for under half, and the remainder has no known explanation. A total of 90,000 to 120,000 clones appear in this sample, about 87% of them only once. The ten largest clones capture 0.6% to 0.8% of the sample. Read against the paper, the sample's time point label means: cells obtained before transplantation from donor or recipient. Which antigens these TCRs recognize remains unknown. Specimen: unstimulated CD4+ T cells sorted from spleen or lymph node cells, collected before transplant. The receptors shown here come from a human donor who was the organ donor for an intestinal transplant.

This clone was seen only a few times. This sequence joins TRBV20-1 and TRBJ2-7, with 7 bases that match TRBD1. Germline values: CDR1 DFQATT, CDR2 SNEGSKA (reference sequence). This CDR3 has 11 residues. J gave up 6 bases and V 5 bases, and 4 bases lay outside the gene matches. As DNA, the CDR3 is TGCAGTGCTTTCCAGGGGGTCGAGCAGTACTTC. It codes for CSAFQGVEQYF.

This rearrangement joins TRBV5-4 to TRBJ2-3; 8 positions match TRBD2. V lost 4 bases to trimming and J lost 3 bases; unmatched junction nucleotides: 7. Looked up from germline, CDR1 is SGHNT and CDR2 is YYREEE (reference sequence). CDR3 length: 15 residues. CDR3 protein: CASSPQRERTDTQYF. The CDR3 nucleotides read TGTGCCAGCAGCCCACAGCGGGAGAGGACAGATACGCAGTATTTT.

The chain recombines TRBV5-4 with TRBJ1-4; D not certain. This CDR3 is built from 14 residues. CDR1 is SGHNT and CDR2 is YYREEE in the germline V gene (reference sequence). Between the trimmed V and J ends, which lost 0 bases and 3 bases, there was a span of 6 bases. Here the CDR3 reads CASSLERANEKLFF. The DNA for the CDR3 is TGTGCCAGCAGCTTGGAGAGGGCTAATGAAAAACTGTTTTTT.

J is TRBJ1-1 and V is TRBV5-1; D unclear. There are 13 residues in the CDR3. V lost 1 base and J lost 0, with 4 bases in between. Germline CDR1 reads SGHRS; CDR2 reads YFSETQ. This CDR3 reads CASSLTMNTEAFF. As DNA, the CDR3 is TGCGCCAGCAGCTTGACAATGAACACTGAAGCTTTCTTT.

This clone appeared a single time. V usage is TRBV18 and J usage is TRBJ1-1; unclear D gene. This CDR3 is 16 amino acids long. In germline, CDR1 is KGHSH, CDR2 LQKENI. V lost 5 bases to trimming and J lost 0 bases, with 16 bases between them. CDR3 nucleotide sequence: TGTGCCAGCTCAACGGTGGCAGGAGGGATGAACACTGAAGCTTTCTTT. It yields the protein CASSTVAGGMNTEAFF.

The genes are TRBV7-2 and TRBJ2-1, with 9 bases identical to TRBD2. The CDR3 is 16 residues long. Germline CDR1 is SGHTA and CDR2 is FQGNSA. Trimming took 3 bases from V and 9 from J; bases not matched to a gene: 12. The CDR3 bases are TGTGCCAGCAGCTTTGGCGGGGGGGCCACGGGAGGTGAGCAGTTCTTC. This encodes CASSFGGGATGGEQFF.

This chain links TRBV2 with TRBJ1-4; D is possibly TRBD1 (5 bases). Germline CDR1 reads SNHLY; CDR2 reads FYNNEI. The ends were cut back, 6 bases at V and 10 bases at J, with 15 bases in the middle. The length of the CDR3 is 13 residues. As DNA, the CDR3 is TGTGCCAGCAGGGACAATCCGGGGGTAAAACTGTTTTTT. Protein: CASRDNPGVKLFF. Looking up the rest from reference TRBV2 and TRBJ1-4 gives the full variable domain: EPEVTQTPSHQVTQMGQEVILRCVPISNHLYFYWYRQILGQKVEFLVSFYNNEISEKSEIFDDQFSVERPDGSNFTLKIRSTKLEDSAMYFCASRDNPGVKLFFGSGTQLSVL.

This clone was counted once. The rearrangement uses TRBV7-6 and TRBJ1-5; TRBD1 agrees at 10 bases. CDR3 size: 15 residues. CDR1 is SGHVS and CDR2 is FNYEAQ in the germline V gene. Trimming at V came to 5 bases and at J to 6 bases, leaving 7 bases not matched to a gene. The CDR3, as DNA: TGTGCCAGCAGCCAAGGGACAGGGGTGGGTCAGCCCCAGCATTTT. Translating it yields CASSQGTGVGQPQHF. Full variable domain (outside the CDR3, taken from reference TRBV7-6 and TRBJ1-5): GAGVSQSPRYKVTKRGQDVALRCDPISGHVSLYWYRQALGQGPEFLTYFNYEAQQDKSGLPNDRFSAERPEGSISTLTIQRTEQRDSAMYRCASSQGTGVGQPQHFGDGTRLSIL.

V is TRBV25-1 and J is TRBJ2-7; 14 bases are shared with TRBD2. This CDR3 is built from 15 residues. CDR1 and CDR2 (germline): MGHDK, SYGVNS. The V and J ends lost 4 bases and 4 bases, in that order; junction bases with no gene match: 3. This CDR3 is CASSAGTSGSYEQYF. In DNA form, the CDR3 reads TGTGCCAGCAGTGCCGGGACTAGCGGGAGTTACGAGCAGTACTTC.

This clone was counted only a few times. The chain couples TRBV6-6 to TRBJ1-1; unclear D gene. The ends were cut back, 0 bases at V and 1 base at J, with 0 bases in the middle. CDR1 MNHNY and CDR2 SVGAGI come from the germline V gene (reference sequence). This CDR3 comprises 12 residues. The CDR3 sequence is CASSYSNTEAFF. Here the CDR3 DNA reads TGTGCCAGCAGTTACTCGAACACTGAAGCTTTCTTT.

The V gene is TRBV7-3, the J gene TRBJ2-3; 8 bases fit TRBD2. The CDR3 length is 16 residues. V dropped 2 bases and J dropped 6; count of bases not matched to a gene: 10. Germline-derived CDR1 and CDR2 are SGHTA and FQGTGA. This CDR3 is CASSLLSGGASDTQYF. The CDR3 DNA reads TGTGCCAGCAGCTTACTATCCGGGGGGGCCTCGGATACGCAGTATTTT.

The chain has TRBV5-4 and TRBJ1-4, with D perhaps matching TRBD1 (5 bases). The CDR3 is 16 amino acids. V lost 4 bases, J lost 3 bases, and 16 bases lay in between. CDR1 and CDR2 from the germline V gene are SGHNT and YYREEE (reference sequence). The chain's CDR3 is CASSADQGLSNEKLFF. The CDR3 coding sequence is TGTGCCAGCAGCGCTGACCAGGGTTTATCTAATGAAAAACTGTTTTTT.

This clone appeared a few times. The chain couples TRBV6-6 to TRBJ1-2; TRBD1 matches 9 bases. J lost 7 bases, V lost 5 bases, and 5 bases had no gene match. CDR3 length: 13 residues. Germline V gene data show CDR1 as MNHNY and CDR2 as SVGAGI (reference sequence). Here the CDR3 reads CASSLQGALGYTF. The CDR3 DNA follows: TGTGCCAGCAGTCTACAGGGGGCGCTTGGCTACACCTTC.

The V gene is TRBV6-4, the J gene TRBJ2-5; unclear D gene. CDR1 and CDR2 (germline): MRHNA, SNTAGT. Between the trimmed V and J ends, which lost 7 bases and 2 bases, there was a span of 11 bases. This CDR3 is 13 amino acids long. The CDR3 coding sequence is TGTGCCAGCATTCTACACCCACAAGAGACCCAGTACTTC. Its protein product is CASILHPQETQYF.

The chain combines TRBV5-6 with TRBJ1-5, with D unclear. The CDR3 sequence is 15 residues long. V shed 0 bases and J shed 5 bases, with 12 bases lying between them. Germline V CDR1 and CDR2: SGHDT, YYEEEE. CDR3 amino acids: CASSLGFAGYQPQHF. For the CDR3, the DNA is TGTGCCAGCAGCTTGGGTTTCGCGGGTTATCAGCCCCAGCATTTT. Full variable domain (missing parts from reference TRBV5-6 and TRBJ1-5): DAGVTQSPTHLIKTRGQQVTLRCSPKSGHDTVSWYQQALGQGPQFIFQYYEEEERQRGNFPDRFSGHQFPNYSSELNVNALLLGDSALYLCASSLGFAGYQPQHFGDGTRLSIL.

Here the CDR3 reads CASSLTWDLEQFF. The CDR3 bases are TGTGCCAGCAGCCTGACGTGGGATCTTGAGCAGTTCTTC. The chain recombines TRBV7-9 with TRBJ2-1; D is uncertain. Trimming shortened V by 5 bases and J by 9 bases, and 14 bases separated the two germline ends. The germline V gene has CDR1 SEHNR and CDR2 FQNEAQ (reference sequence). This CDR3 has 13 residues.

The gene calls are TRBV5-1 and TRBJ2-1, with 7 bases matching TRBD2. After removal of 4 bases from V and 0 bases from J, the junction contained 7 bases not matched to a gene. The CDR3 extends over 16 amino acids. Germline CDR1 reads SGHRS; CDR2 reads YFSETQ. In nucleotides, the CDR3 is TGCGCCAGCAGCCCACTAGCGCCTAGCTCCTACAATGAGCAGTTCTTC. This encodes CASSPLAPSSYNEQFF.

The genes are TRBV6-1 and TRBJ2-5; 13 bases map to TRBD2. The J call may be mistaken, given a closer DNA end match to TRBJ2-7. Germline-derived CDR1 and CDR2 are MNHNS and SASEGT. The CDR3 loop spans 15 amino acids. The CDR3 sequence is CASSEGLAGPHEQYF. The CDR3 nucleotides read TGTGCCAGCAGTGAGGGACTAGCGGGACCCCACGAGCAGTACTTC.

This CDR3 is CASTTGSYEQYF. Written as DNA, the CDR3 is TGTGCCAGCACCACGGGCTCCTACGAGCAGTACTTC. The gene calls are TRBV6-5 and TRBJ2-7; D unresolved. Trimming took off 7 bases at V and 0 bases at J, with 7 bases between the two ends. This CDR3 is built from 12 residues. The germline CDR1 and CDR2 sequences are MNHEY and SVGAGI.

The V gene is TRBV5-1, the J gene TRBJ1-1; D might be TRBD1 (5 bases). Trimming left V 5 bases short and J 2 bases short, with 13 bases between. Germline loops: CDR1 SGHRS, CDR2 YFSETQ. This CDR3 has 14 residues. CDR3 sequence reads: CASRDGTVNTEAFF. The DNA of the CDR3 is TGCGCCAGCAGGGATGGGACGGTTAACACTGAAGCTTTCTTT. The full variable domain, completed using reference TRBV5-1 and TRBJ1-1, is KAGVTQTPRYLIKTRGQQVTLSCSPISGHRSVSWYQQTPGQGLQFLFEYFSETQRNKGNFPGRFSGRQFSNSRSEMNVSTLELGDSALYLCASRDGTVNTEAFFGQGTRLTVV.

The chain couples TRBV19 to TRBJ1-1; no clear D. Germline V CDR1 and CDR2: LNHDA, SQIVND (reference sequence). CDR3 length: 14 amino acids. V was trimmed by 5 bases and J by 7 bases, leaving 17 bases between them. CDR3 protein: CASSWRTGNLEAFF. CDR3 bases: TGTGCCAGTAGTTGGCGGACGGGCAATCTTGAAGCTTTCTTT.

The chain combines TRBV11-1 with TRBJ2-3, with 8 nucleotides matching TRBD2. CDR1 is SGHAT and CDR2 is FQDESV in the germline V gene (reference sequence). This CDR3 has 17 residues. The V and J ends lost 0 bases and 0 bases, in that order; junction bases with no gene match: 5. In nucleotides, the CDR3 is TGTGCCAGCAGCTTAGCGCTGGTAGCGGGAAGCACAGATACGCAGTATTTT. Protein: CASSLALVAGSTDTQYF.